These 6 T cell receptor beta chains came from one sample sequenced in a study of technical replicates of blood from several donors. TCRdb's table, derived via immunoSEQ multiplex PCR, lists solely in-frame clones and lacks some. The table has more than 65,000 clones, 95% to 98% seen once. The specimen sequenced was T cells isolated from PBMCs. These receptor sequences come from a human donor in good health.

This sequence joins TRBV12-5 and TRBJ2-5; D unclear. Looked up from germline, CDR1 is LGHNT and CDR2 is FRNRAP. Deletions cut 5 bases from V and 4 bases from J, with 8 bases between. CDR3 size: 12 residues. Written as DNA, the CDR3 is TGTGCTAGTGGTAGCCTCATAGAGACCCAGTACTTC. Protein sequence: CASGSLIETQYF. Full variable domain (outside the CDR3, taken from reference TRBV12-5 and TRBJ2-5): DARVTQTPRHKVTEMGQEVTMRCQPILGHNTVFWYRQTMMQGLELLAYFRNRAPLDDSGMPKDRFSAEMPDATLATLKIQPSEPRDSAVYFCASGSLIETQYFGPGTRLLVL.

This chain links TRBV2 with TRBJ2-5, with 13 bases that match TRBD2. V lost 9 bases and J lost 3; bases outside the gene matches: 1. Germline V gives CDR1 SNHLY, CDR2 FYNNEI. The CDR3 covers 13 residues. CDR3 sequence reads: CASGTSGKETQYF. CDR3 bases: TGTGCCAGTGGGACTAGCGGGAAAGAGACCCAGTACTTC.

This clone was recorded once. The chain recombines TRBV5-1 with TRBJ2-1, with 7 bases fitting TRBD1. Per the germline V gene, CDR1 is SGHRS and CDR2 is YFSETQ. Losses at the gene ends were 10 bases for V and 3 bases for J; bases not matched to a gene: 7. CDR3 length equals 13 residues. The CDR3 protein is CASTTGFYNEQFF. DNA for the CDR3: TGCGCCTCAACGACAGGGTTCTACAATGAGCAGTTCTTC.

The CDR3 DNA follows: TGTGCCAGCAGCCCCGAAGCTATAGCGGGAGGGCCTTGGGAGACCCAGTACTTC. Translating it yields CASSPEAIAGGPWETQYF. V and J are TRBV5-6 and TRBJ2-5; 11 nucleotides line up with TRBD2. CDR3 length equals 18 residues. The germline CDR1 and CDR2 sequences are SGHDT and YYEEEE. V gave up 4 bases and J gave up 5 bases; unmatched junction bases: 16.

The chain joins TRBV5-1 to TRBJ2-7, with D possibly matching TRBD1 (5 bases). Between the trimmed V and J ends, which lost 0 bases and 2 bases, there was a span of 9 bases. The CDR3 consists of 14 residues. Germline V lookup: CDR1 SGHRS, CDR2 YFSETQ. The CDR3 nucleotides are TGCGCCAGCAGCTTGGACAGGAATACCTACGAGCAGTACTTC. This gives the protein CASSLDRNTYEQYF.

The rearrangement uses TRBV12-5 and TRBJ1-5, with 7 nucleotides matching TRBD1. The ends lost 0 bases at V and 3 bases at J; junction bases unmatched: 2. The CDR3 contains 15 residues. The germline V gene has CDR1 LGHNT and CDR2 FRNRAP. The CDR3 bases are TGTGCTAGTGGTTTGGTACAGGGGAACAATCAGCCCCAGCATTTT. As protein: CASGLVQGNNQPQHF.